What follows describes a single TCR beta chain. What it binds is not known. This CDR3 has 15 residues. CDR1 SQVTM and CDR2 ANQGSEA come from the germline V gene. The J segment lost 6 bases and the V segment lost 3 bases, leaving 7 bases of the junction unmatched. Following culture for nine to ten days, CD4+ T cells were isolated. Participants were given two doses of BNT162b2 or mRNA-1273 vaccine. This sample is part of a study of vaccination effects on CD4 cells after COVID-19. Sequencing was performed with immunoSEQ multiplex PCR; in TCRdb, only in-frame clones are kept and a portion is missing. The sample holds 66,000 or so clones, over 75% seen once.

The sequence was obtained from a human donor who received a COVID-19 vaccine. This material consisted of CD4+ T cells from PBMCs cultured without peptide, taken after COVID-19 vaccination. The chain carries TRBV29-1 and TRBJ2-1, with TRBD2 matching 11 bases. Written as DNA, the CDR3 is TGCAGCGTTGATAGCGGGGGGGCCGGTATCAATGAGCAGTTCTTC. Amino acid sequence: CSVDSGGAGINEQFF.